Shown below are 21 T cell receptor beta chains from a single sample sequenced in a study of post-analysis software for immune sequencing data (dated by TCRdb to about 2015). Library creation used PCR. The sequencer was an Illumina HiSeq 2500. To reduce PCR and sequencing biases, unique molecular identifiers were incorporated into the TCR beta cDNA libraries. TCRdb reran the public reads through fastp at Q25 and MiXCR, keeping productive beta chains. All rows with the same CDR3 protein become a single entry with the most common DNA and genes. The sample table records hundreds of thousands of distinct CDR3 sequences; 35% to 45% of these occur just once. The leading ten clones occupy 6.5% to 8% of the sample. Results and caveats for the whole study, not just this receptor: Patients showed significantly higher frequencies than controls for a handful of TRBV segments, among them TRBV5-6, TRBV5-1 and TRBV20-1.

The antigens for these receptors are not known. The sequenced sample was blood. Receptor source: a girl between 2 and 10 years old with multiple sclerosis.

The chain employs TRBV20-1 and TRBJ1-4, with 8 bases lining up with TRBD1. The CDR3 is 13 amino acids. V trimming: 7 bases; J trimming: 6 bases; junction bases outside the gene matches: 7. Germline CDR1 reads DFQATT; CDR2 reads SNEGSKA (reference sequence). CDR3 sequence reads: CSVNRGGDEKLFF. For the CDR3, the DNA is TGCAGTGTGAACAGGGGGGGGGATGAAAAACTGTTTTTT.

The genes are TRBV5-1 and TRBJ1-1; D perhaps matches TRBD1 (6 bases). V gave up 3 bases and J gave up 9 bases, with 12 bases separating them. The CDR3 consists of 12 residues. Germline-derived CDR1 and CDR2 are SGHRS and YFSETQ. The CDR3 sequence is CASSYAGTQAFF. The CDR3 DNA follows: TGCGCCAGCAGCTACGCCGGGACACAAGCTTTCTTT.

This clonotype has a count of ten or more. CDR3 amino acids: CASSTGTSANEQFF. Here the CDR3 DNA reads TGCGCCAGCAGCACTGGGACTAGCGCCAATGAGCAGTTCTTC. The J gene is TRBJ2-1, the V gene TRBV5-1; TRBD2 aligns across 10 bases. Germline CDR1 and CDR2: SGHRS and YFSETQ. V was pared by 4 bases and J by 6 bases, with 4 bases of the junction left unmatched. CDR3 length: 14 amino acids.

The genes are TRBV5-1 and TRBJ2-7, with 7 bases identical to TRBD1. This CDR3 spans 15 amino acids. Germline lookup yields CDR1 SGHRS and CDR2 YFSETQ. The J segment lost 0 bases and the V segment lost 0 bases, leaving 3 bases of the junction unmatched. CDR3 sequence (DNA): TGCGCCAGCAGCTTGGTGGGACAGAACTCCTACGAGCAGTACTTC. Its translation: CASSLVGQNSYEQYF.

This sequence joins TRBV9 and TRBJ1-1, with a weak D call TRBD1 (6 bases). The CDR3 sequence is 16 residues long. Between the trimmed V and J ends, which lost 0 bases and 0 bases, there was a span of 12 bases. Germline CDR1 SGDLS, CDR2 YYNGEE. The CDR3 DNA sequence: TGTGCCAGCAGCGTAGGGGGGGGCAGGGTGAACACTGAAGCTTTCTTT. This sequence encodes CASSVGGGRVNTEAFF.

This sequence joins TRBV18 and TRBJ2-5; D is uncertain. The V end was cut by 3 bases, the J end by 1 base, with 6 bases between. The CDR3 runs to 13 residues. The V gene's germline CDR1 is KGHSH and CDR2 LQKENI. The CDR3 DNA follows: TGTGCCAGCTCACCGGGCTTCCAAGAGACCCAGTACTTC. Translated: CASSPGFQETQYF.

The CDR3 bases are TGTGCCACCAGCAGAGAGACAGGTCGCTCGAGGGAGTACTTC. The encoded protein is CATSRETGRSREYF. The chain couples TRBV15 to TRBJ2-7, with a possible D match to TRBD1 (6 bases). V was cut by 0 bases and J by 11 bases, with 17 bases left in between. This CDR3 has 14 amino acids. From germline, CDR1 is LNHNV and CDR2 YYDKDF (reference sequence).

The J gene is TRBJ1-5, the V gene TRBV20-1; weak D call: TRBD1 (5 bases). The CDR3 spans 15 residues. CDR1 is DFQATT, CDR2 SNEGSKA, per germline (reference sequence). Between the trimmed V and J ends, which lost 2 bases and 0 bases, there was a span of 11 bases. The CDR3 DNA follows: TGCAGTGCTAGAACCAGGGAGTATAGCAATCAGCCCCAGCATTTT. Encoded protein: CSARTREYSNQPQHF.

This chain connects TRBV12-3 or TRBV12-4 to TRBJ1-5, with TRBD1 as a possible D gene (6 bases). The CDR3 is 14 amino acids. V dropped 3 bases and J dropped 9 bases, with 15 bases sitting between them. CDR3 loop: CASSFQQGPGPQHF. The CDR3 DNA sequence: TGTGCCAGCAGTTTCCAACAGGGCCCCGGGCCCCAGCATTTT.

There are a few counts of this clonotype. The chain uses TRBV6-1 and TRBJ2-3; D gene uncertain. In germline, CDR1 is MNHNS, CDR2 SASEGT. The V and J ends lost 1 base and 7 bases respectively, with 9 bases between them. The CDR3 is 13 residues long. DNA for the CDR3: TGTGCCAGCAGTGAAGACCTACTAAATACGCAGTATTTT. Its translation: CASSEDLLNTQYF.

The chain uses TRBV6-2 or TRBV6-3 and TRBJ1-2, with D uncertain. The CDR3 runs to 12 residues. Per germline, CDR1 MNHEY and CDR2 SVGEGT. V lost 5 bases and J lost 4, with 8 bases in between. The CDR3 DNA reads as TGTGCCAGCAGTCAGATACTCTATGGCTACACCTTC. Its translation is CASSQILYGYTF.

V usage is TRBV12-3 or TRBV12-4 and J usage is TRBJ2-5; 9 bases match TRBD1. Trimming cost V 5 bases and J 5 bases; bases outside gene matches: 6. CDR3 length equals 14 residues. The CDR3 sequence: CASSAQGAWETQYF. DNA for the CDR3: TGTGCCAGCAGTGCACAGGGGGCATGGGAGACCCAGTACTTC.

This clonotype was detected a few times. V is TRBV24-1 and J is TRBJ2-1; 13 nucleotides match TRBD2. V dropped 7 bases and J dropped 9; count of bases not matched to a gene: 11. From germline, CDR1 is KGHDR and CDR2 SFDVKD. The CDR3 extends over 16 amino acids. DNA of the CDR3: TGTGCCACCAGCCATTGGACTAGCGGGGGTAGGCGTGAGCAGTTCTTC. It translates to CATSHWTSGGRREQFF.

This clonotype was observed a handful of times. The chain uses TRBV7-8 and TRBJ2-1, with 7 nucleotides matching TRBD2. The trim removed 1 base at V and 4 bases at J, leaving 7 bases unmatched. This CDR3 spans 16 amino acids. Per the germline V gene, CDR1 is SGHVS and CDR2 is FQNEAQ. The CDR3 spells CASSLGGRERYNEQFF. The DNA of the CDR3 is TGTGCCAGCAGCTTAGGAGGGCGGGAGCGATACAATGAGCAGTTCTTC. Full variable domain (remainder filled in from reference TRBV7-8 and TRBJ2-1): GAGVSQSPRYKVAKRGQDVALRCDPISGHVSLFWYQQALGQGPEFLTYFQNEAQLDKSGLPSDRFFAERPEGSVSTLKIQRTQQEDSAVYLCASSLGGRERYNEQFFGPGTRLTVL.

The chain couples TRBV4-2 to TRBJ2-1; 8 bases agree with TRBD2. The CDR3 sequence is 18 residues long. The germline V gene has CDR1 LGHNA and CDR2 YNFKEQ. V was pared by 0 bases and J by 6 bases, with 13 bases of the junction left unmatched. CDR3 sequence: CASSQDAGRAGVSNEQFF. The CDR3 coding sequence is TGTGCCAGCAGCCAAGATGCGGGACGAGCGGGAGTTAGCAATGAGCAGTTCTTC.

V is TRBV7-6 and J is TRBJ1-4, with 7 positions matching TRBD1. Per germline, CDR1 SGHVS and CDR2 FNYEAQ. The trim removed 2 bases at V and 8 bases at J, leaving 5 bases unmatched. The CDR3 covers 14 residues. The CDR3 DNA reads TGTGCCAGCAGCTTACGACAGGGACTAGAAAAACTGTTTTTT. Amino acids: CASSLRQGLEKLFF.

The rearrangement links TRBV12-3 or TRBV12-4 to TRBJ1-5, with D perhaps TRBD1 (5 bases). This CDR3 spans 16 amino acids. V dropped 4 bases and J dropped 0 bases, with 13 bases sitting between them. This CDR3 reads CASSSKGSSSNQPQHF. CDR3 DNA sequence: TGTGCCAGCAGTTCTAAGGGGTCGTCTAGCAATCAGCCCCAGCATTTT.

CDR3 nucleotides: TGTGCCAGCAGTTACGCAACGTCCTACGAGCAGTACTTC. This codes for CASSYATSYEQYF. This chain joins TRBV6-5 and TRBJ2-7; D ambiguous. This CDR3 contains 13 residues. Looked up from germline, CDR1 is MNHEY and CDR2 is SVGAGI. V was shortened by 2 bases and J by 1 base, with 6 bases between the two germline ends.

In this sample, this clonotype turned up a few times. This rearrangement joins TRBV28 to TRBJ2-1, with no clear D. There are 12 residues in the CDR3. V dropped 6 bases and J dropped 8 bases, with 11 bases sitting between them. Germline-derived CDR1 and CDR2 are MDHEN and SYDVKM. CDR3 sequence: CASREGNDEQFF. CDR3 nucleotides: TGTGCCAGCAGGGAAGGTAATGATGAGCAGTTCTTC. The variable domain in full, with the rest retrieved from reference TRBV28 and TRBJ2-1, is DVKVTQSSRYLVKRTGEKVFLECVQDMDHENMFWYRQDPGLGLRLIYFSYDVKMKEKGDIPEGYSVSREKKERFSLILESASTNQTSMYLCASREGNDEQFFGPGTRLTVL.

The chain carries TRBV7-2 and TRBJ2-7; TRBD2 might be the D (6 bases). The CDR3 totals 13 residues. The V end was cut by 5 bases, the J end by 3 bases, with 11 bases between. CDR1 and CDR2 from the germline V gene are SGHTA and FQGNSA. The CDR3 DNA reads TGTGCCAGCAGCAACCGGGACTTCTACGAGCAGTACTTC. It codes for CASSNRDFYEQYF.

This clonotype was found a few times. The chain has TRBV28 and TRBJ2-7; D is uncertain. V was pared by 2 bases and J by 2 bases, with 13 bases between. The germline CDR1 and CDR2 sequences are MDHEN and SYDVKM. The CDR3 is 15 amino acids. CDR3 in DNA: TGTGCCAGCAGTTTAGGTGGTGGCAGCACCTACGAGCAGTACTTC. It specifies CASSLGGGSTYEQYF.